The rows below give T cell receptor beta chains drawn from one sample of a study of OX40 agonist ivuxolimab in advanced cancers. Generated by immunoSEQ multiplex PCR, the TCRdb table keeps only in-frame clones and is missing some. The sample contains about 98,000 clones, around 90% of which appear only once. The specimen comprised CD4+ or CD8+ T cells sorted from blood, sampled in a trial of the OX40 agonist ivuxolimab. These receptor sequences come from an adult with an advanced solid tumor such as melanoma, head and neck, liver or kidney cancer. Each CDR3 is given with its conserved first and last residue. The D gene is left open where the match is weak. Not every row has a clone size; where given, it reads once, few, many or a size class.

.	TRBJ1-1	.	TRBV7-3	CASSAMVNTEAFF	TGTGCCAGCAGCGCTATGGTGAACACTGAAGCTTTCTTT
medium-sized	TRBJ2-7	.	TRBV2	CASSEAGEQYF	TGTGCCAGCAGTGAAGCAGGAGAGCAGTACTTC
.	TRBJ2-3	.	TRBV14	CASSQSTYTQYF	TGTGCCAGCAGCCAAAGCACTTATACGCAGTATTTT
.	TRBJ1-5	.	TRBV5-8	CASSLPGASNQPQHF	TGTGCCAGCAGCTTGCCGGGAGCCAGCAATCAGCCCCAGCATTTT
.	TRBJ1-1	.	TRBV7-9	CAVKAEAFF	TGTGCCGTCAAAGCTGAAGCTTTCTTT
.	TRBJ2-1	.	TRBV11-2	CASSSRGLVGVRSYNEQFF	TGTGCCAGCAGCTCCAGGGGCCTAGTGGGGGTCCGGTCCTACAATGAGCAGTTCTTC
.	TRBJ1-3	.	TRBV7-2	CASSFGWGPGNTIYF	TGTGCCAGCAGCTTCGGCTGGGGACCTGGAAACACCATATATTTT
.	TRBJ2-7	.	TRBV9	CASSAYEEEQYF	TGTGCCAGCAGCGCCTATGAAGAAGAGCAGTACTTC
medium-sized	TRBJ2-7	TRBD1	TRBV2	CATSGTGVYEQYF	TGTGCCACCTCCGGGACAGGGGTCTACGAGCAGTACTTC
.	TRBJ2-5	.	TRBV7-8	CASSSQPGLQETQYF	TGTGCCAGCAGCTCACAACCAGGACTGCAAGAGACCCAGTACTTC